The clone carrying this T cell receptor (beta chain) has ten or more counts. Its antigen remains unidentified. The sample is drawn from a study of early T cells in non-severe SARS-CoV-2 infection. Study context: RNA in bulk from unsorted whole blood was sequenced, and chains were unpaired. General observations from the study: Comparison of clonotypes with VDJdb favored anti-spike CD8 responses while missing private and CD4 specificities.

The CDR3 has 14 residues. V was clipped by 0 bases and J by 2 bases, with 9 bases between them. Per the germline V gene, CDR1 is SGHRS and CDR2 is YFSETQ. As part of library construction, unique molecular identifiers were attached to individual cDNA molecules. TCRdb itself ran the 5' RACE reads through MiXCR, one entry per CDR3 protein. The data hold 50,000 to 75,000 distinct CDR3 sequences, with approximately 6% observed a single time. The sample was whole blood, taken at baseline. The chain joins TRBV5-1 to TRBJ2-7; a possible D gene is TRBD1 (6 bases). The sequence came from an adult who was a healthcare worker with PCR-confirmed SARS-CoV-2 infection or an uninfected control (not recorded which). CDR3 sequence: CASSLEQGPYEQYF. In nucleotides, the CDR3 is TGCGCCAGCAGCTTGGAACAGGGACCCTACGAGCAGTACTTC.